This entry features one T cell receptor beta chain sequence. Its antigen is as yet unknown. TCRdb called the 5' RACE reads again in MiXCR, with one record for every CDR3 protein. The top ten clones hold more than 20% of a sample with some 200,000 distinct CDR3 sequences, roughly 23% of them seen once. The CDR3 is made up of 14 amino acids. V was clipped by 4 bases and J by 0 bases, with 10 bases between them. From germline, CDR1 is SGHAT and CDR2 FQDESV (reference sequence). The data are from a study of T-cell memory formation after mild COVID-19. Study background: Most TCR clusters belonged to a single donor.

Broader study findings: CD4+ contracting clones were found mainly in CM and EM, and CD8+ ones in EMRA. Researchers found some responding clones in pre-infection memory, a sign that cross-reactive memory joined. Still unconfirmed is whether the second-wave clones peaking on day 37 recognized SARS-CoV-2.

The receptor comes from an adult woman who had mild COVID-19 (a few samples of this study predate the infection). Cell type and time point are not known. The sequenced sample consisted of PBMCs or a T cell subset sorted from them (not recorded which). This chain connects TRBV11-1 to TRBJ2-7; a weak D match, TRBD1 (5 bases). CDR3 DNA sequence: TGTGCCAGCAGCTCAACAGGTTACTCCTACGAGCAGTACTTC. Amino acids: CASSSTGYSYEQYF.